Below, 13 T cell receptor beta chains from the same sample are listed, as sequenced in a study of blood T cells in healthy people across ages. A second 7 to 11 cycle PCR used barcoded and J-beta primers. MiXCR, applied by TCRdb to the 5' RACE reads, yields one record per CDR3 protein. The sample has 1 million or so distinct CDR3 sequences; approximately 25% are singletons. The data were also submitted as part of a second study, on T cells of mothers and their children.

The source material was blood. Receptor source: a girl aged 2 to 9 in good health.

This clonotype was seen only a few times. The J gene is TRBJ1-2, the V gene TRBV20-1, with no clear D. The CDR3 runs 15 residues. V was trimmed by 0 bases and J by 8 bases, leaving 19 bases between them. Germline V gene data show CDR1 as DFQATT and CDR2 as SNEGSKA (reference sequence). The chain's CDR3 is CSARDQRSIPEGYTF. The CDR3 nucleotides are TGCAGTGCTAGAGATCAAAGGAGCATTCCGGAGGGCTACACCTTC.

This clonotype was detected a few times. The V and J genes are TRBV2 and TRBJ1-5; unclear D gene. The CDR3 runs 15 residues. Trimming removed 8 bases from V and 0 bases from J, with 14 bases in between. The germline V gene has CDR1 SNHLY and CDR2 FYNNEI. This chain's CDR3 is CASAVKKNSNQPQHF. DNA of the CDR3: TGTGCCAGCGCTGTAAAGAAGAATAGCAATCAGCCCCAGCATTTT.

This clonotype has more than one count but fewer than ten. The rearrangement links TRBV6-1 to TRBJ2-5, with 8 bases lining up with TRBD2. The J call may not be correct, given that the DNA end is closer to TRBJ2-1. The CDR3 consists of 15 residues. The V gene's germline CDR1 is MNHNS and CDR2 SASEGT. The CDR3, as DNA: TGTGCCAGCAGTGTCGACGGACTAGCAGACAATGAGCAGTTCTTC. Its protein is CASSVDGLADNEQFF.

This clonotype was recorded a few times. The rearrangement joins TRBV20-1 to TRBJ2-7; the D gene is possibly TRBD2 (7 bases). Germline-derived CDR1 and CDR2 are DFQATT and SNEGSKA (reference sequence). V was shortened by 6 bases and J by 5 bases, with 20 bases between the two germline ends. The CDR3 is made up of 14 amino acids. The CDR3 loop reads CSAGGSEGVHEQYF. The CDR3, as DNA: TGCAGTGCCGGGGGGAGCGAGGGGGTACACGAGCAGTACTTC.

The chain recombines TRBV15 with TRBJ2-7; D gene uncertain. V was pared by 0 bases and J by 4 bases, with 4 bases between. Germline lookup yields CDR1 LNHNV and CDR2 YYDKDF (reference sequence). The CDR3 totals 12 residues. The CDR3 spells CATSRERYEQYF. In DNA form, the CDR3 reads TGTGCCACCAGCAGAGAAAGATACGAGCAGTACTTC.

This clonotype was recorded a few times. This may be a read error, as it is one base from a much larger clone. The chain has TRBV11-2 and TRBJ1-4; D ambiguous. The CDR3 length is 11 residues. The germline V gene has CDR1 SGHAT and CDR2 FQNNGV. Trimming took off 5 bases at V and 7 bases at J, with 5 bases between the two ends. The CDR3 DNA sequence: TGTGCCAGCAGCCCGGCTGAAAAACTGTTTTTT. Protein product: CASSPAEKLFF.

A few counts support this clonotype. The rearrangement links TRBV4-1 to TRBJ2-1; D is perhaps TRBD2 (6 bases). CDR1 and CDR2 from the germline V gene are MGHRA and YSYEKL. The CDR3 contains 16 residues. V was pared by 1 base and J by 7 bases, with 17 bases between. The DNA of the CDR3 is TGCGCCAGCAGCCAAGCCGGAGGGCCTCCTGGTAATGAGCAGTTCTTC. Translating it yields CASSQAGGPPGNEQFF.

V gene TRBV29-1 combines with J gene TRBJ2-2, with unresolved D. This CDR3 has 16 amino acids. V gave up 7 bases and J gave up 4 bases, with 22 bases separating them. Germline values: CDR1 SQVTM, CDR2 ANQGSEA. For the CDR3, the DNA is TGCAGCGCACTCTTCACCCCTTCGAGGACCACCGGGGAGCTGTTTTTT. It translates to CSALFTPSRTTGELFF.

This clonotype came up a few times. Written as DNA, the CDR3 is TGTGCCAGCAGCCCAACTAGCGACTCCTACAATGAGCAGTTCTTC. It translates to CASSPTSDSYNEQFF. The rearrangement links TRBV7-2 to TRBJ2-1, with 7 bases aligning to TRBD2. Germline assignment: CDR1 SGHTA and CDR2 FQGNSA. The V gene end was trimmed by 5 bases and the J gene end by 0 bases; junction bases not matched to a gene: 4. There are 15 residues in the CDR3.

The chain combines TRBV10-3 with TRBJ1-1; TRBD1 is a possible D gene (5 bases). The V and J ends lost 11 bases and 1 base respectively, with 14 bases between them. CDR1 ENHRY and CDR2 SYGVKD come from the germline V gene. The CDR3 sequence is 13 residues long. Here the CDR3 reads CAVQQEPNTEAFF. DNA for the CDR3: TGTGCCGTGCAACAGGAACCGAACACTGAAGCTTTCTTT.

This clonotype was detected only a few times. The chain joins TRBV7-9 to TRBJ1-1; 7 nucleotides match TRBD1. In germline, CDR1 is SEHNR, CDR2 FQNEAQ (reference sequence). With 8 bases clipped from V and 8 bases from J, the junction kept 5 bases outside the gene matches. This CDR3 has 11 residues. In nucleotides, the CDR3 is TGTGCCAGCCCAGGGGGAGGAGAAGCTTTCTTT. Protein sequence: CASPGGGEAFF.

The genes are TRBV29-1 and TRBJ1-1; D is possibly TRBD1 (6 bases). V lost 7 bases and J 5 bases, leaving 14 bases between the germline ends. This CDR3 contains 12 residues. Germline values: CDR1 SQVTM, CDR2 ANQGSEA. CDR3 sequence reads: CSDRTEGTEAFF. DNA for the CDR3: TGCAGCGACCGGACAGAAGGGACTGAAGCTTTCTTT. The full variable domain, in which reference TRBV29-1 and TRBJ1-1 provide the parts outside the CDR3, is SAVISQKPSRDICQRGTSLTIQCQVDSQVTMMFWYRQQPGQSLTLIATANQGSEATYESGFVIDKFPISRPNLTFSTLTVSNMSPEDSSIYLCSDRTEGTEAFFGQGTRLTVV.

This clonotype occurred a few times. The CDR3 bases are TGTGCCAGCAGCTTTAATTCTCCAGTCCAAGAGACCCAGTACTTC. Amino acids: CASSFNSPVQETQYF. The chain combines TRBV28 with TRBJ2-5; D remains unclear. The CDR3 has 15 amino acids. V was clipped by 6 bases and J by 1 base, with 15 bases between them. Germline assignment: CDR1 MDHEN and CDR2 SYDVKM.